This T cell receptor (beta chain) was retrieved from a study of cytomegalovirus exposure and HLA in healthy donors. Both 60 Vbeta primers and 13 Jbeta primers went into the PCR. The table came from immunoSEQ multiplex PCR; TCRdb's copy has only in-frame clones and leaves some out. Altogether some 200,000 clones are present, roughly 85% being singletons, with the ten largest covering 1.7%. Study-level results: The authors later linked a missense DCLRE1C variant to TCR beta V- and J-gene trimming.

Unmatched junction bases numbered 5, after V lost 4 bases and J lost 4 bases. The CDR3 is 14 residues long. Germline V lookup: CDR1 SGHKS, CDR2 YYEKEE (reference sequence). Turning to this clone: Its antigen is undetermined.

The chain has TRBV5-5 and TRBJ2-1; 7 bases are shared with TRBD1. The clonotype originates from a woman aged 18-29 years in good health and CMV-seronegative. The sequenced sample was PBMCs. CDR3 bases: TGTGCCAGCAGCGTCGGGACAGCTTACAATGAGCAGTTCTTC. This gives the protein CASSVGTAYNEQFF.